The 21 T cell receptor beta chains listed next were all sequenced from one sample in a study of T-cell reconstitution after alpha-beta-depleted transplantation in children. Using unique molecular identifiers, the investigators prepared the TCRbeta library. TCRdb independently ran MiXCR on the PCR reads; one entry per CDR3 protein. The sample yields roughly 310,000 distinct CDR3 sequences, about a quarter seen once. Sequencing used PBMCs, mostly from graft donor cells, obtained 180 days after TCRalphabeta/CD19-depleted stem cell transplant. These receptors came from a male patient between 10 and 17 years old who had a stem cell transplant for acute lymphoblastic leukemia, so the T cells may come from the graft donor.

This clonotype showed up just once. In nucleotides, the CDR3 is TGCGCCAGCAGCCGGCCCCAAGAGACCCAGTACTTC. Translating it yields CASSRPQETQYF. V is TRBV4-1 and J is TRBJ2-5; no clear D. V was trimmed by 4 bases and J by 1 base, leaving 4 bases between them. The CDR3 is 12 residues long. Germline loops: CDR1 MGHRA, CDR2 YSYEKL.

In its sample, this clonotype was seen a few times. V gene TRBV12-3 or TRBV12-4 combines with J gene TRBJ2-1, with D perhaps matching TRBD2 (6 bases). The V and J ends lost 6 bases and 5 bases respectively, with 11 bases between them. CDR3 length: 13 residues. This CDR3 reads CASSRLEDNEQFF. CDR3 coding DNA: TGTGCCAGCAGCAGACTAGAGGACAATGAGCAGTTCTTC.

This chain links TRBV4-1 with TRBJ1-1; maybe TRBD1 (6 bases). V was cut by 1 base and J by 7 bases, with 10 bases left in between. The CDR3 consists of 13 residues. The germline V gene encodes CDR1 MGHRA and CDR2 YSYEKL. Here the CDR3 reads CASSQGGDNEAFF. The CDR3 DNA reads as TGCGCCAGCAGCCAAGGAGGGGACAATGAAGCTTTCTTT.

This chain uses TRBV5-1 with TRBJ2-2, with TRBD2 as a possible D gene (6 bases). Trimming took 6 bases from V and 4 from J, leaving 10 bases between them. The CDR3 has 13 amino acids. Germline V gene data show CDR1 as SGHRS and CDR2 as YFSETQ. The CDR3 bases are TGCGCCAGCATCCGGGGGTCCACCGGGGAGCTGTTTTTT. This codes for CASIRGSTGELFF.

There are a few counts of this clonotype. The chain recombines TRBV24-1 with TRBJ2-3, with unresolved D. This CDR3 has 14 residues. The V and J ends lost 4 bases and 4 bases respectively, with 11 bases between them. Per the germline V gene, CDR1 is KGHDR and CDR2 is SFDVKD. As DNA, the CDR3 is TGTGCCACCAGTGAAGGGCAGTGGGCAGATACGCAGTATTTT. Protein sequence: CATSEGQWADTQYF.

The chain is built from TRBV3-1 and TRBJ2-1; D is ambiguous. There are 11 residues in the CDR3. Trimming left V 1 base short and J 13 bases short, with 8 bases between. CDR1 is LGHDT and CDR2 is YNNKEL in the germline V gene (reference sequence). As DNA, the CDR3 is TGTGCCAGCAGCCAAGGGCAGCACCAGTTCTTC. It encodes CASSQGQHQFF.

DNA of the CDR3: TGTGCCAGCAGTTACCCAGGCTTGTCGGGAAGCTCCTACGAGCAGTACTTC. Its translation is CASSYPGLSGSSYEQYF. The chain combines TRBV6-5 with TRBJ2-7; a possible D gene is TRBD2 (5 bases). This CDR3 spans 17 amino acids. With 2 bases removed from V and 0 bases from J, the gap between germline ends came to 17 bases. The germline CDR1 and CDR2 sequences are MNHEY and SVGAGI.

The chain joins TRBV6-1 to TRBJ1-1; a possible D gene is TRBD1 (5 bases). The V end was cut by 3 bases, the J end by 5 bases, with 7 bases between. The CDR3 extends over 12 amino acids. CDR1 is MNHNS, CDR2 SASEGT, per germline. CDR3 bases: TGTGCCAGCAGTGACAGACAGACTGAAGCTTTCTTT. Translating gives CASSDRQTEAFF.

CDR3 sequence (DNA): TGTGCCAGCAGCCCGACAGGGGGTTCTCCCACTGAAGCTTTCTTT. It is translated as CASSPTGGSPTEAFF. The V call is TRBV7-9, the J call TRBJ1-1; 9 bases are shared with TRBD1. The CDR3 is 15 residues long. Trimming took 5 bases from V and 4 from J; bases not matched to a gene: 8. Germline CDR1 reads SEHNR; CDR2 reads FQNEAQ (reference sequence).

The chain combines TRBV20-1 with TRBJ1-5; D remains ambiguous. The CDR3 is made up of 14 amino acids. V lost 0 bases and J 6 bases, leaving 12 bases between the germline ends. Germline V CDR1 and CDR2: DFQATT, SNEGSKA (reference sequence). The CDR3: CSARDRNDGQPQHF. Written as DNA, the CDR3 is TGCAGTGCTAGAGATCGCAACGACGGTCAGCCCCAGCATTTT.

The chain uses TRBV7-2 and TRBJ2-5; D perhaps matches TRBD1 (6 bases). CDR3 length equals 17 residues. Trimming pared 0 bases from V and 3 bases from J, leaving 17 bases between. Germline V gene sequence: CDR1 SGHTA, CDR2 FQGNSA. CDR3: CASSLAGLWGLKETQYF. The CDR3 DNA reads TGTGCCAGCAGCTTAGCCGGCTTATGGGGGCTGAAAGAGACCCAGTACTTC. Supplemented by reference TRBV7-2 and TRBJ2-5, the full variable domain reads GAGVSQSPSNKVTEKGKDVELRCDPISGHTALYWYRQSLGQGLEFLIYFQGNSAPDKSGLPSDRFSAERTGGSVSTLTIQRTQQEDSAVYLCASSLAGLWGLKETQYFGPGTRLLVL.

The sample holds a few counts of this clonotype. This sequence joins TRBV11-3 and TRBJ2-1; 14 bases agree with TRBD2. Germline values: CDR1 SGHNT, CDR2 YENEEA. The V and J ends lost 2 bases and 10 bases, in that order; junction bases with no gene match: 7. The CDR3 extends over 16 amino acids. CDR3 bases: TGTGCCAGCAGCTTAATTGGACTAGCGGGAGGAGGAGAGCAGTTCTTC. Protein product: CASSLIGLAGGGEQFF.

This clonotype turned up a few times. The rearrangement uses TRBV6-2 or TRBV6-3 and TRBJ2-7; D ambiguous. V lost 6 bases, J lost 3 bases, and 15 bases lay in between. Germline CDR1 and CDR2: MNHEY and SVGEGT. The CDR3 has 14 residues. The DNA of the CDR3 is TGTGCCAGCAGCTACGAGGCGGTCCGCTACGAGCAGTACTTC. Translated: CASSYEAVRYEQYF.

CDR3 nucleotides: TGCAGTGCCCTGCGGTTAGCGGGAGTAGCCGGGGAGCTGTTTTTT. It specifies CSALRLAGVAGELFF. The J gene is TRBJ2-2, the V gene TRBV20-1; 9 nucleotides align to TRBD2. This CDR3 has 15 amino acids. From germline, CDR1 is DFQATT and CDR2 SNEGSKA (reference sequence). The J segment lost 6 bases and the V segment lost 6 bases, leaving 11 bases of the junction unmatched.

The chain recombines TRBV5-1 with TRBJ2-7; no definite D call. The V and J ends lost 1 base and 1 base respectively, with 12 bases between them. From germline, CDR1 is SGHRS and CDR2 YFSETQ. The CDR3 totals 15 residues. CDR3 in amino acids: CASSLRTEPSYEQYF. The DNA for the CDR3 is TGCGCCAGCAGCTTGCGGACCGAGCCTTCCTACGAGCAGTACTTC. The full variable domain, its missing parts supplied by reference TRBV5-1 and TRBJ2-7, is KAGVTQTPRYLIKTRGQQVTLSCSPISGHRSVSWYQQTPGQGLQFLFEYFSETQRNKGNFPGRFSGRQFSNSRSEMNVSTLELGDSALYLCASSLRTEPSYEQYFGPGTRLTVT.

This clonotype has only a few counts. The chain couples TRBV7-9 to TRBJ2-2; possible D gene TRBD2, 6 bases. The CDR3 runs to 16 residues. CDR1 is SEHNR, CDR2 FQNEAQ, per germline (reference sequence). V gave up 6 bases and J gave up 2 bases, with 16 bases separating them. This CDR3 is CASSQQPGENTGELFF. The CDR3 DNA follows: TGTGCCAGCAGTCAACAACCGGGGGAAAACACCGGGGAGCTGTTTTTT. The full variable domain, with the rest looked up from reference TRBV7-9 and TRBJ2-2, is DTGVSQNPRHKITKRGQNVTFRCDPISEHNRLYWYRQTLGQGPEFLTYFQNEAQLEKSRLLSDRFSAERPKGSFSTLEIQRTEQGDSAMYLCASSQQPGENTGELFFGEGSRLTVL.

The chain couples TRBV4-1 to TRBJ2-7; D is undetermined. This CDR3 has 15 amino acids. Trimming stripped 1 base from V and 3 bases from J, with 13 bases between. Germline V gene sequence: CDR1 MGHRA, CDR2 YSYEKL. The CDR3 loop is CASSQGHRDYYEQYF. The CDR3 DNA reads as TGCGCCAGCAGCCAAGGTCACAGAGATTACTACGAGCAGTACTTC.

This clonotype was seen ten or more times. This chain links TRBV10-3 with TRBJ2-3; D is unresolved. V shed 2 bases and J shed 4 bases, with 16 bases lying between them. Germline V lookup: CDR1 ENHRY, CDR2 SYGVKD. This CDR3 has 16 amino acids. As DNA, the CDR3 is TGTGCCATCAGTGAGCCGACCCTCTCGGTTGCAGATACGCAGTATTTT. This codes for CAISEPTLSVADTQYF.

This clonotype showed up just a few times. This chain joins TRBV6-5 and TRBJ1-5; no definite D call. The CDR3 sequence is 13 residues long. Looked up from germline, CDR1 is MNHEY and CDR2 is SVGAGI. Trimming left V 4 bases short and J 2 bases short, with 6 bases between. The CDR3 DNA follows: TGTGCCAGCAGTTTGTGGGGCAATCAGCCCCAGCATTTT. It specifies CASSLWGNQPQHF.

The chain has TRBV28 and TRBJ2-2; 7 positions agree with TRBD1. The CDR3 runs 14 residues. The ends lost 5 bases at V and 5 bases at J; junction bases unmatched: 5. CDR1 and CDR2 from the germline V gene are MDHEN and SYDVKM. In DNA, the CDR3 is TGTGCCAGCAGTCCCGTACAGGGGACCGGGGAGCTGTTTTTT. It encodes CASSPVQGTGELFF. Together with reference TRBV28 and TRBJ2-2, the CDR3 gives the full variable domain: DVKVTQSSRYLVKRTGEKVFLECVQDMDHENMFWYRQDPGLGLRLIYFSYDVKMKEKGDIPEGYSVSREKKERFSLILESASTNQTSMYLCASSPVQGTGELFFGEGSRLTVL.

The V gene is TRBV5-1, the J gene TRBJ2-7; 9 bases line up with TRBD1. The CDR3 has 14 residues. With 3 bases clipped from V and 3 bases from J, the junction kept 4 bases outside the gene matches. Germline V gene lookup returns CDR1 SGHRS and CDR2 YFSETQ. Written as DNA, the CDR3 is TGCGCCAGCAGCTCTGGGACAGGGATCTACGAGCAGTACTTC. Translated: CASSSGTGIYEQYF.